One sample yielded the 18 T cell receptor beta chains listed below, sequenced in a study of regulatory T cells in long-lasting Graves disease. Relying on iRepertoire HTBI primers and Arm-PCR of CDR3 regions, the team built TCR beta libraries. TCRdb processed the multiplex PCR reads anew with MiXCR; each CDR3 protein has one entry. The sample yields 400,000 to 550,000 distinct CDR3 sequences, roughly 15% seen once. Time point defined: newly diagnosed GD, antithyroid drugs for less than 3 months. PBMCs were the source of the RNA used for TCR sequencing. The same data also went into a second study, on T cells in Graves' hyperthyroidism and ophthalmopathy.

The sequences come from peripheral blood mononuclear cells (PBMCs), collected at new diagnosis, from a patient treated with antithyroid drugs. These receptors all come from a woman in her twenties or thirties with Graves disease.

This chain links TRBV6-1 with TRBJ1-2; unclear D gene. CDR1 and CDR2 (germline): MNHNS, SASEGT. Trimming stripped 10 bases from V and 3 bases from J, with 12 bases between. The CDR3 is 12 residues long. For the CDR3, the DNA is TGTGCCATTTCGACATTCCACTATGGCTACACCTTC. Translation: CAISTFHYGYTF.

V and J are TRBV6-1 and TRBJ1-1; the D is unclear. The length of the CDR3 is 13 residues. Deletions cut 7 bases from V and 9 bases from J, with 18 bases between. Germline loops: CDR1 MNHNS, CDR2 SASEGT. In nucleotides, the CDR3 is TGTGCCAGCATTCCCCTGACCGCGGGGAAAGCTTTCTTT. This gives the protein CASIPLTAGKAFF.

The table lists this clonotype with many counts. The genes are TRBV28 and TRBJ1-5; a weak D match, TRBD1 (5 bases). V gave up 6 bases and J gave up 0 bases, with 15 bases separating them. Germline-derived CDR1 and CDR2 are MDHEN and SYDVKM. This CDR3 spans 16 amino acids. CDR3 residues: CASSRWQGGSNQPQHF. The CDR3 DNA reads TGTGCCAGCAGCCGATGGCAGGGTGGTAGCAATCAGCCCCAGCATTTT. Filled out from reference TRBV28 and TRBJ1-5, the complete variable domain reads DVKVTQSSRYLVKRTGEKVFLECVQDMDHENMFWYRQDPGLGLRLIYFSYDVKMKEKGDIPEGYSVSREKKERFSLILESASTNQTSMYLCASSRWQGGSNQPQHFGDGTRLSIL.

This clonotype has a count of ten or more. The chain has TRBV28 and TRBJ2-1; 8 bases line up with TRBD2. The J segment lost 7 bases and the V segment lost 6 bases, leaving 8 bases of the junction unmatched. The CDR3 contains 14 residues. Per germline, CDR1 MDHEN and CDR2 SYDVKM. The CDR3 is CASSRSGTRNEQFF. In nucleotides, the CDR3 is TGTGCCAGCAGCCGCTCGGGGACTAGGAATGAGCAGTTCTTC.

This clonotype has a count of ten or more. This chain links TRBV13 with TRBJ2-1; no definite D call. Germline assignment: CDR1 PRHDT and CDR2 FYEKMQ (reference sequence). The CDR3 is 15 residues long. Trimming pared 3 bases from V and 4 bases from J, leaving 13 bases between. CDR3 protein: CASSFWAGAYNEQFF. CDR3 coding DNA: TGTGCCAGCAGCTTTTGGGCAGGTGCATACAATGAGCAGTTCTTC.

This clonotype was detected only a few times. CDR3 coding DNA: TGTGCCAGCAGGAGGACTAGCGGTTTCTACGAGCAGTACTTC. Translation: CASRRTSGFYEQYF. The V gene is TRBV28, the J gene TRBJ2-7, with 10 bases identical to TRBD2. This CDR3 has 14 residues. V gave up 6 bases and J gave up 3 bases; unmatched junction bases: 5. Germline V CDR1 and CDR2: MDHEN, SYDVKM.

This chain uses TRBV6-5 with TRBJ2-5, with 9 nucleotides matching TRBD2. Germline V gene lookup returns CDR1 MNHEY and CDR2 SVGAGI. V trimming: 0 bases; J trimming: 4 bases; junction bases outside the gene matches: 12. This CDR3 has 18 amino acids. The CDR3 region is CASSYSFKREETRETQYF. CDR3 DNA: TGTGCCAGCAGTTACTCCTTCAAGCGGGAGGAGACTCGAGAGACCCAGTACTTC.

The rearrangement uses TRBV5-4 and TRBJ2-7, with D possibly being TRBD1 (9 bases). The V and J ends lost 10 bases and 4 bases respectively, with 27 bases between them. This CDR3 has 16 amino acids. Germline CDR1 reads SGHNT; CDR2 reads YYREEE (reference sequence). CDR3: CAASSGGGQGMYEQYF. The CDR3, as DNA: TGTGCCGCCAGCAGCGGGGGCGGACAGGGGATGTACGAGCAGTACTTC.

The V and J genes are TRBV20-1 and TRBJ2-3, with D perhaps matching TRBD2 (5 bases). Looked up from germline, CDR1 is DFQATT and CDR2 is SNEGSKA (reference sequence). The CDR3 sequence is 14 residues long. The V end lost 8 bases, the J end lost 3 bases, and 18 bases lay between the germline ends. CDR3: CSTNALSGTDTQYF. The CDR3, as DNA: TGCAGTACGAATGCCCTGTCGGGGACAGATACGCAGTATTTT.

There are many counts of this clonotype. The V call is TRBV3-1, the J call TRBJ1-5; possibly TRBD1 for D (5 bases). Germline-derived CDR1 and CDR2 are LGHDT and YNNKEL (reference sequence). This CDR3 has 15 amino acids. Deletions cut 1 base from V and 7 bases from J, with 14 bases between. CDR3 amino acids: CASSQGWRGNQPQHF. In nucleotides, the CDR3 is TGTGCCAGCAGCCAAGGTTGGAGGGGAAACCAGCCCCAGCATTTT. Supplemented by reference TRBV3-1 and TRBJ1-5, the full variable domain reads DTAVSQTPKYLVTQMGNDKSIKCEQNLGHDTMYWYKQDSKKFLKIMFSYNNKELIINETVPNRFSPKSPDKAHLNLHINSLELGDSAVYFCASSQGWRGNQPQHFGDGTRLSIL.

This clonotype was recorded many times. The chain is built from TRBV11-2 and TRBJ2-3; D is undetermined. Germline CDR1 SGHAT, CDR2 FQNNGV. The CDR3 runs to 15 residues. Trimming removed 4 bases from V and 1 base from J, with 12 bases in between. The CDR3 nucleotides read TGTGCCAGCAGCTCCCTAAGTATTGGCACAGATACGCAGTATTTT. It is translated as CASSSLSIGTDTQYF. Full variable domain (rest looked up from reference TRBV11-2 and TRBJ2-3): EAGVAQSPRYKIIEKRQSVAFWCNPISGHATLYWYQQILGQGPKLLIQFQNNGVVDDSQLPKDRFSAERLKGVDSTLKIQPAKLEDSAVYLCASSSLSIGTDTQYFGPGTRLTVL.

This clonotype was found a few times. The gene calls are TRBV29-1 and TRBJ2-1; D is perhaps TRBD2 (5 bases). The CDR3 is 16 amino acids. Germline CDR1 is SQVTM and CDR2 is ANQGSEA. The V gene lost 5 bases and the J gene lost 0 bases, with 17 bases spanning the gap. This chain's CDR3 is CSVLGLISSSYNEQFF. The CDR3 nucleotides read TGCAGCGTTCTCGGACTGATCTCCAGCTCCTACAATGAGCAGTTCTTC.

This clonotype was counted many times. The rearrangement joins TRBV20-1 to TRBJ2-7; possibly TRBD1 or TRBD2 for D (5 bases each). Trimming took 2 bases from V and 0 from J, leaving 11 bases between them. Per germline, CDR1 DFQATT and CDR2 SNEGSKA (reference sequence). This CDR3 has 14 amino acids. CDR3 in DNA: TGCAGTGCTAGACCGGGACGGGTCTCCTACGAGCAGTACTTC. It specifies CSARPGRVSYEQYF.

The sample holds many counts of this clonotype. This sequence joins TRBV6-5 and TRBJ1-1; D might be TRBD1 (5 bases). Trimming pared 2 bases from V and 4 bases from J, leaving 8 bases between. The germline gives CDR1 MNHEY, CDR2 SVGAGI. The CDR3 spans 13 residues. Here the CDR3 DNA reads TGTGCCAGCAGTTACGGGACGGGCACTGAAGCTTTCTTT. Encoded protein: CASSYGTGTEAFF.

This clonotype occurred a few times. The J gene is TRBJ2-5, the V gene TRBV7-9, with D tentatively TRBD2 (6 bases). The germline V gene encodes CDR1 SEHNR and CDR2 FQNEAQ (reference sequence). The CDR3 consists of 14 residues. The ends were cut back, 5 bases at V and 5 bases at J, with 15 bases in the middle. The chain's CDR3 is CASSLYSGLETQYF. The CDR3 DNA is TGTGCCAGCAGCCTCTACAGCGGGTTGGAGACCCAGTACTTC. Full variable domain (outside the CDR3, taken from reference TRBV7-9 and TRBJ2-5): DTGVSQNPRHKITKRGQNVTFRCDPISEHNRLYWYRQTLGQGPEFLTYFQNEAQLEKSRLLSDRFSAERPKGSFSTLEIQRTEQGDSAMYLCASSLYSGLETQYFGPGTRLLVL.

Turning to this clonotype: A read error may be the cause here, since a much bigger clone is one base away. The chain uses TRBV27 and TRBJ2-5; maybe TRBD1 (8 bases). The CDR3 loop spans 14 amino acids. The V and J ends lost 4 bases and 6 bases respectively, with 15 bases between them. Germline lookup yields CDR1 MNHEY and CDR2 SMNVEV (reference sequence). The CDR3 sequence is CASSYGQGGKTQYF. CDR3 nucleotides: TGTGCCAGCAGTTACGGACAGGGAGGGAAGACCCAGTACTTC.

This clonotype was observed a few times. The J gene is TRBJ2-7, the V gene TRBV28; D might be TRBD1 (6 bases). The length of the CDR3 is 13 residues. Germline V gene lookup returns CDR1 MDHEN and CDR2 SYDVKM. V lost 4 bases and J 0 bases, leaving 7 bases between the germline ends. Here the CDR3 DNA reads TGTGCCAGCAGTTACAGGGACTCCTACGAGCAGTACTTC. Its protein product is CASSYRDSYEQYF.

Within the sample, this clonotype is hyperexpanded. This rearrangement joins TRBV27 to TRBJ2-3; D tentatively reads TRBD1 or TRBD2 (5 bases each). CDR1 MNHEY and CDR2 SMNVEV come from the germline V gene (reference sequence). There are 16 residues in the CDR3. V dropped 4 bases and J dropped 5 bases, with 19 bases sitting between them. Here the CDR3 reads CASSSRDPGGGDTQYF. The CDR3 coding sequence is TGTGCCAGCAGTTCCCGGGACCCCGGCGGCGGAGATACGCAGTATTTT.